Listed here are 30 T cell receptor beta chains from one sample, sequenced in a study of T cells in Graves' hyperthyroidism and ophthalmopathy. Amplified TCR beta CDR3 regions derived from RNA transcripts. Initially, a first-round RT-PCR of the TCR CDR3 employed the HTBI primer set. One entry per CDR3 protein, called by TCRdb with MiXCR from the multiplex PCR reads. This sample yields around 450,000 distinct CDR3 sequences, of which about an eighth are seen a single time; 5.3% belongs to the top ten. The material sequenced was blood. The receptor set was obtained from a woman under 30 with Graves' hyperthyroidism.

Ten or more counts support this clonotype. This CDR3 reads CASRQGSIAVNEQFF. CDR3 coding DNA: TGTGCCAGCAGACAGGGGTCAATAGCGGTTAATGAGCAGTTCTTC. V and J are TRBV27 and TRBJ2-1; a possible D gene is TRBD1 (7 bases). CDR3 length: 15 amino acids. Germline lookup yields CDR1 MNHEY and CDR2 SMNVEV (reference sequence). V was shortened by 6 bases and J by 7 bases, with 19 bases between the two germline ends.

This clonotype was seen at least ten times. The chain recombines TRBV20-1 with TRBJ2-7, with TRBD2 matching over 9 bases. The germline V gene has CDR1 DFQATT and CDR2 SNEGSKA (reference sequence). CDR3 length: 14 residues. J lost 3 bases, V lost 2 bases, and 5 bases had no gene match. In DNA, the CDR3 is TGCAGTGCTAGACCCTCTAGCGGGATCTACGAGCAGTACTTC. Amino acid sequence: CSARPSSGIYEQYF.

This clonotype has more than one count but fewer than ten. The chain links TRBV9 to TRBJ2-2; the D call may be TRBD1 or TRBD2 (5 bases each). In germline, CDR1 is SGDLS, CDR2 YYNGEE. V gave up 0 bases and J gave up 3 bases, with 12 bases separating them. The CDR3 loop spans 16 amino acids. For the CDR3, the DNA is TGTGCCAGCAGCGTAGAGAGGGGAAGGGACACCGGGGAGCTGTTTTTT. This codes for CASSVERGRDTGELFF.

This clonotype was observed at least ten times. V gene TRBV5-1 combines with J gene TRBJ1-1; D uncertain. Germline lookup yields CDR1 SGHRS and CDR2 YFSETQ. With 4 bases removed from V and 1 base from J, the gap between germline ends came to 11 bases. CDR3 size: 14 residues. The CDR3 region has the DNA TGCGCCAGCAGCCCCGAACGATCGAACACTGAAGCTTTCTTT. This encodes CASSPERSNTEAFF.

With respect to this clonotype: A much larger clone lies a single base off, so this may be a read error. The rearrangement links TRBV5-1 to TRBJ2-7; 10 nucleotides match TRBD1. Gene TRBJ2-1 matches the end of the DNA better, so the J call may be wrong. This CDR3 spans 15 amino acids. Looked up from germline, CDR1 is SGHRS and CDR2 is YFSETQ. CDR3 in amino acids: CASSLGDRGVYEQFF. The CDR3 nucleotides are TGCGCCAGCAGCTTGGGGGACAGGGGAGTCTACGAGCAGTTCTTC.

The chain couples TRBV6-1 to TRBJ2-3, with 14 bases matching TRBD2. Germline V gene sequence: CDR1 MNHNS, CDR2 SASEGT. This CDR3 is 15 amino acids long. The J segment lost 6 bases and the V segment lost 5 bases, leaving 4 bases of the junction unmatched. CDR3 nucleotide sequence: TGTGCCAGCAGTTCCGGGACTAGCGGGAGTGATACGCAGTATTTT. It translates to CASSSGTSGSDTQYF.

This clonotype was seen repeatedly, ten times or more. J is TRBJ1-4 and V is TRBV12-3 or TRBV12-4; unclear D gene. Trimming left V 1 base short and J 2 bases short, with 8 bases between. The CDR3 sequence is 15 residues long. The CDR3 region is CASSLGGSTNEKLFF. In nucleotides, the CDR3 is TGTGCCAGCAGTTTAGGAGGGAGCACTAATGAAAAACTGTTTTTT.

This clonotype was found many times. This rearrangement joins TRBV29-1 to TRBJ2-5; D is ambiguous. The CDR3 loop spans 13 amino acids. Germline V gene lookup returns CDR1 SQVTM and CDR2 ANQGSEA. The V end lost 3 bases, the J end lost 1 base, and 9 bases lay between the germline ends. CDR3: CSVDWAVQETQYF. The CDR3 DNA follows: TGCAGCGTTGACTGGGCAGTCCAAGAGACCCAGTACTTC.

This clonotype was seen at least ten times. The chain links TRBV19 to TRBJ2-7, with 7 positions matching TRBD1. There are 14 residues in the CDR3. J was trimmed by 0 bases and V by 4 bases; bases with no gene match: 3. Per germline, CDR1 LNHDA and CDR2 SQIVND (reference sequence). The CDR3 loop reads CASSTGTDSYEQYF. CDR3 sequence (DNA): TGTGCCAGTAGTACCGGGACAGACTCCTACGAGCAGTACTTC.

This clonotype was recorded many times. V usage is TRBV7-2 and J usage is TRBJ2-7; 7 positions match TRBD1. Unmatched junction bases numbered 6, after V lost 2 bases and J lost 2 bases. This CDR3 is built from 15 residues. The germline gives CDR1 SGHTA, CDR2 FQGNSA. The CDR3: CASSLNRGGTYEQYF. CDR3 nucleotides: TGTGCCAGCAGCTTAAACAGGGGTGGGACCTACGAGCAGTACTTC.

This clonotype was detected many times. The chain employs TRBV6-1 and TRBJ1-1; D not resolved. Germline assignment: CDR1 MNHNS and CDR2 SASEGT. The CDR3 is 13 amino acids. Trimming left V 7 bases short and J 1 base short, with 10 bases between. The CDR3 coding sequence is TGTGCCAGCACCAGACTACAGAACACTGAAGCTTTCTTT. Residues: CASTRLQNTEAFF.

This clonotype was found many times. Here the CDR3 reads CASSQEGNSGAPYEQYF. CDR3 DNA: TGCGCCAGCAGCCAAGAAGGGAATTCGGGAGCACCCTACGAGCAGTACTTC. This chain connects TRBV4-3 to TRBJ2-7; possibly TRBD2 for D (6 bases). The germline gives CDR1 LGHNA, CDR2 YSLEER. The CDR3 extends over 17 amino acids. The germline V and J ends were trimmed by 0 bases and 2 bases, with 17 bases remaining between them.

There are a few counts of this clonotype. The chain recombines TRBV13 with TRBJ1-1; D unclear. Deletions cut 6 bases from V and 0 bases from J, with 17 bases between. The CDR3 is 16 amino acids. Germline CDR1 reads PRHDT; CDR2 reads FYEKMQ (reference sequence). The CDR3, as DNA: TGTGCCAGCAGTGAAACCTCAAGGGTGGTGAACACTGAAGCTTTCTTT. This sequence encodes CASSETSRVVNTEAFF.

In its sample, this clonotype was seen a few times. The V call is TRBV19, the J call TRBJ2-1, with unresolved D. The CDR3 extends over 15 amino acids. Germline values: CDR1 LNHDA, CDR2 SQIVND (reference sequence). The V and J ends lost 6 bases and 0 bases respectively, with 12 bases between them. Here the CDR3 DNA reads TGTGCCAGTAGAATGGACGCAAACTCCTACAATGAGCAGTTCTTC. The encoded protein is CASRMDANSYNEQFF.

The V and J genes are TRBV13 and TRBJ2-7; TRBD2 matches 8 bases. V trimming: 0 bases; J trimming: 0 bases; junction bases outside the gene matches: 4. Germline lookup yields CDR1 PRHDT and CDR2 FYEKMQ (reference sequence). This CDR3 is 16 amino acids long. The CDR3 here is CASSLGLAAYSYEQYF. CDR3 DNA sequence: TGTGCCAGCAGCTTAGGACTAGCGGCCTACTCCTACGAGCAGTACTTC.

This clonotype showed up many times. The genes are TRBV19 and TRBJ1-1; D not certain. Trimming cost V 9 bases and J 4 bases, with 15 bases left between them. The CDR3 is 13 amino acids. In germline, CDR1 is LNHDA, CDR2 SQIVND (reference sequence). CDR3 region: CASAVGWGTEAFF. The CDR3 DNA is TGTGCCAGCGCGGTGGGATGGGGCACTGAAGCTTTCTTT.

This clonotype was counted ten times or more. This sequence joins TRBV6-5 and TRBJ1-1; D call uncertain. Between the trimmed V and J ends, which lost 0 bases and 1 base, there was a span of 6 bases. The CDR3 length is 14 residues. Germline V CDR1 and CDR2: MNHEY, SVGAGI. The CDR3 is CASSYSWGNTEAFF. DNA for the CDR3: TGTGCCAGCAGTTACTCGTGGGGGAACACTGAAGCTTTCTTT.

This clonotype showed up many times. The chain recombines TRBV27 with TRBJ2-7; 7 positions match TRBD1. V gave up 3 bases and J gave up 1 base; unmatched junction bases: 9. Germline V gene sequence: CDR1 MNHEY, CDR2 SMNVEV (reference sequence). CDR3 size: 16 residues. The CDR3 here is CASSFSGQTASYEQYF. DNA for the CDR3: TGTGCCAGCAGTTTTTCGGGACAGACAGCGTCCTACGAGCAGTACTTC.

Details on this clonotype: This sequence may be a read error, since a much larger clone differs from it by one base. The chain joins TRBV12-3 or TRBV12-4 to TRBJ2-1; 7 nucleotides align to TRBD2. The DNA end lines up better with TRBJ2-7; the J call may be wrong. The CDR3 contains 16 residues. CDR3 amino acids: CASSLAPAGAYNEQYF. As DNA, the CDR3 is TGTGCCAGCAGTTTAGCCCCCGCGGGAGCCTACAATGAGCAGTACTTC.

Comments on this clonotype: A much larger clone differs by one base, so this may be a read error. CDR3 residues: CAGSKTTGKKETQYF. The DNA of the CDR3 is TGTGCCGGCAGCAAGACGACAGGGAAGAAAGAGACCCAGTACTTC. V usage is TRBV27 and J usage is TRBJ2-5; 7 bases align to TRBD1. This CDR3 region has 15 residues. CDR1 and CDR2 (germline): MNHEY, SMNVEV (reference sequence).

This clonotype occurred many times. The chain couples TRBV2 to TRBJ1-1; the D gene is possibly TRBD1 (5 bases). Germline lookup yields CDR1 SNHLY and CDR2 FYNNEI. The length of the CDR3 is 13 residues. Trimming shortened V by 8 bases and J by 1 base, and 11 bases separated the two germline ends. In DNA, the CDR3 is TGTGCCAGCTCAGCCGGACAGAACACTGAAGCTTTCTTT. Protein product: CASSAGQNTEAFF.

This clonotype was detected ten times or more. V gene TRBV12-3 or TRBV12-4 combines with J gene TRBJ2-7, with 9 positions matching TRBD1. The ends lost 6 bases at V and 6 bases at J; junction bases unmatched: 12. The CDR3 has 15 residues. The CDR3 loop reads CASRLTRDRVGEQYF. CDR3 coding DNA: TGTGCCAGCAGACTGACCCGGGACAGGGTAGGCGAGCAGTACTTC.

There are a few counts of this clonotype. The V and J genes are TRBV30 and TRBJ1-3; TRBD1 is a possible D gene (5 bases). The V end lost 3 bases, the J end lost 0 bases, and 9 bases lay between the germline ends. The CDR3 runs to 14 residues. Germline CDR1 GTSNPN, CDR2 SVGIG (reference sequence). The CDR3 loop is CAWRGGNSGNTIYF. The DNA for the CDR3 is TGTGCCTGGAGGGGGGGAAACTCTGGAAACACCATATATTTT.

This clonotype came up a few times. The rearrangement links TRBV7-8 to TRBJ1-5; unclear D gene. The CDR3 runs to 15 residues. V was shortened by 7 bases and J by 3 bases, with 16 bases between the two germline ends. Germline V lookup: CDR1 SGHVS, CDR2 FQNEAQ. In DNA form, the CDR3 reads TGTGCCAGCACCCACCGAGTCCGTTACAATCAGCCCCAGCATTTT. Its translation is CASTHRVRYNQPQHF.

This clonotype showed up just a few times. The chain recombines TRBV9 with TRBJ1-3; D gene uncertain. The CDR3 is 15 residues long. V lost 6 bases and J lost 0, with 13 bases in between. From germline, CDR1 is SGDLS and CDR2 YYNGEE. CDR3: CASTPDDFSGNTIYF. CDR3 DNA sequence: TGTGCCAGCACCCCCGACGACTTCTCTGGAAACACCATATATTTT.

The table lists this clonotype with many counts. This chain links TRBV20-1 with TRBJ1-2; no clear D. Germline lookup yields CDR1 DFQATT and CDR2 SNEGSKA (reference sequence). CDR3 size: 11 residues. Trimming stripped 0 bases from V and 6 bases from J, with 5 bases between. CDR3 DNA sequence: TGCAGTGCTAGAGATAGGAATGGCTACACCTTC. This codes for CSARDRNGYTF.

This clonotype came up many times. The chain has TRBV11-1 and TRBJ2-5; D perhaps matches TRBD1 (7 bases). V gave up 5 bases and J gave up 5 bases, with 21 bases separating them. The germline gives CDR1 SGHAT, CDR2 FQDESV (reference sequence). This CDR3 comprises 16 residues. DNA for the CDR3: TGTGCCAGCAGCCACGACAGGGATAGCCGGGAGGAGACCCAGTACTTC. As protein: CASSHDRDSREETQYF.

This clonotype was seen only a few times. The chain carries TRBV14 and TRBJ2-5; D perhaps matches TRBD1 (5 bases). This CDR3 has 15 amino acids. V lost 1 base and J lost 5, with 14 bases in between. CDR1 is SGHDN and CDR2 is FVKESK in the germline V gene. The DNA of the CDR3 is TGTGCCAGCAGCCAAGCCAGTGGGGCTAGGGAGACCCAGTACTTC. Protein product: CASSQASGARETQYF.

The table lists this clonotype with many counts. CDR3 sequence reads: CASSQGSLNEQFF. CDR3 DNA sequence: TGTGCCAGCAGCCAGGGTTCCCTCAATGAGCAGTTCTTC. The chain has TRBV7-2 and TRBJ2-1; perhaps TRBD1 as D (5 bases). CDR1 is SGHTA, CDR2 FQGNSA, per germline. The ends were cut back, 5 bases at V and 6 bases at J, with 11 bases in the middle. This CDR3 region has 13 residues.

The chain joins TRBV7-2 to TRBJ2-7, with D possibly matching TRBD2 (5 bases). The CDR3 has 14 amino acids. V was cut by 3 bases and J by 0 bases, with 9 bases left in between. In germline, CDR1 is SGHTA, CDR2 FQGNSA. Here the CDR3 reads CASSLYTSSYEQYF. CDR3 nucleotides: TGTGCCAGCAGCTTGTACACTAGCTCCTACGAGCAGTACTTC.